This TCR beta chain was profiled in a study of T cells after yellow fever vaccination. Looking at the study overall: SMART-Seq v4 Ultra Low Input prepared libraries from low-cell fractions. Findings and caveats of the study: A large majority of primary-vaccination clones showed up again after the booster (around 96% CD4, 75% to 90% CD8). CD4 and CD8 compartments shared a small share of clonotypes, likely from convergent recombination.

Germline V lookup: CDR1 SGHAT, CDR2 FQDESV (reference sequence). The CDR3 length is 16 residues. V shed 3 bases and J 6 bases; nucleotides not matched to a gene: 10. They built TCR cDNA with 5'RACE template switching, a step that put in a universal primer site and UMIs. TCRdb ran MiXCR on the 5' RACE reads and lists one entry per CDR3 protein. The sample carries under 300,000 distinct CDR3 sequences, about 7.1% recorded once. This clonotype was counted a few times. Its antigen is undetermined. Sample: CD4+ T cells sorted from PBMCs, taken 15 days after the yellow fever booster vaccination. The sequence came from a man younger than 45 who received the YFV17D yellow fever vaccine. The rearrangement joins TRBV11-1 to TRBJ2-2; 7 bases fit TRBD2. CDR3 residues: CASSFNPGGGAGELFF. In nucleotides, the CDR3 is TGTGCCAGCAGCTTCAATCCGGGGGGAGGTGCCGGGGAGCTGTTTTTT.